Listed below are T cell receptor beta chains from one sample, sequenced in a study of blood T cells in healthy people across ages. MiXCR was run by TCRdb on the 5' RACE reads, yielding one entry per CDR3 protein. This sample has under 700,000 distinct CDR3 sequences, with less than 25% found just once. The data also belong to a second study, concerning T cells of mothers and their children.

The sequencing sample was made of blood. These receptor sequences come from a boy between 10 and 17 years old in good health. Each CDR3 is given with its conserved first and last residue. Not every row has a clone size; where given, it reads once, few, many or a size class.

V,size,J,CDR3
TRBV20-1,-,TRBJ1-6,CSASTGNNSPLHF
TRBV7-2,-,TRBJ1-2,CASSLDFGRGYTF
TRBV7-2,few,TRBJ2-7,CASSLTGVNANYEQYF
TRBV6-6,-,TRBJ1-2,CASRSGDGYTF
TRBV29-1,-,TRBJ2-5,CSVRDSPKETQYF
TRBV7-8,once,TRBJ1-5,CASSLVVGGQPQHF
TRBV28,few,TRBJ2-7,CASRETISYEQYF
TRBV29-1,few,TRBJ1-4,CSVARGNEKLFF
TRBV10-3,-,TRBJ1-1,CASKSLGVNTEAFF
TRBV28,few,TRBJ1-1,CASSFETTNTEAFF
TRBV9,-,TRBJ1-4,CASSVLGQLEEKLFF
TRBV24-1,-,TRBJ2-1,CATSEGTPSSYNEQFF
TRBV12-3/TRBV12-4,-,-,CASTILSGRADIQYF
TRBV27,few,TRBJ2-5,CASSLVAGFQETQYF
TRBV3-1,-,TRBJ2-7,CASSPRSGGAEQYF
TRBV28,few,TRBJ1-2,CASSFGVPTNYGYTF
TRBV21-1,-,-,CASSNLAGYEQYF
TRBV7-9,few,TRBJ1-2,CASSLAGSTPYGYTF
TRBV29-1,few,TRBJ2-7,CSVEQDGAYEQYF
TRBV29-1,many,TRBJ2-7,CSVEAGTKGYEQYF
TRBV20-1,-,TRBJ1-2,CSARDNAKGNYGYTF
TRBV4-1,-,TRBJ2-1,CASSQATLTSYNEQFF
TRBV7-9,-,TRBJ1-1,CSSSYLVGTGGTEAFF
TRBV14,many,-,CASRVGLAGGPYEQYF
TRBV4-3,few,TRBJ1-4,CASSQGETGSEKLFF
TRBV7-9,-,TRBJ2-7,CASSEHGEGFVDEQYF
TRBV12-3/TRBV12-4,-,TRBJ2-6,CASSRQNSGANVLTF
TRBV28,-,TRBJ2-3,CASSGSSGGPTDTQYF
TRBV9,-,TRBJ2-7,CASSVWWSSYEQYF
TRBV20-1,few,TRBJ2-1,CSAPKRGRTLGNEQFF
TRBV5-1,few,TRBJ2-3,CASSSKGTLDTQYF
TRBV4-1,-,TRBJ2-1,CASSGPSSYNEQFF
TRBV7-2,once,TRBJ2-2,CASSLDWDTGELFF
TRBV7-2,-,TRBJ2-7,CASSAPNREQYF
TRBV4-3,-,-,CASSRNLGDRGLVEQYF
TRBV30,-,-,CAWERGQAYEQFF
TRBV20-1,-,TRBJ2-5,CSAPTSGAEGAQYF
TRBV9,-,TRBJ2-3,CASSGNEWGGDSSTDTQYF
TRBV5-4,few,TRBJ2-7,CASSLPGAVEQYF
TRBV10-3,few,TRBJ2-7,CAISESDNSYEQYF
TRBV7-2,-,TRBJ1-1,CASSLTPGGATEAFF
TRBV5-1,few,TRBJ2-4,CASRLAGGWFEELAKNIQYF